This is a list of T cell receptor beta chains from one sample in a study of regulatory T cells in long-lasting Graves disease. TCRdb re-analysed the multiplex PCR reads in MiXCR, keeping a single row per CDR3 protein. The data contain about 440,000 distinct CDR3 sequences, 14% to 15% of them singletons. The same sample was also used in a study of T cells in Graves' hyperthyroidism and ophthalmopathy.

The sample was peripheral blood mononuclear cells (PBMCs), taken at new diagnosis, from a patient treated with antithyroid drugs. The receptors come from a woman younger than 45 with Graves disease. The CDR3 runs from the conserved cysteine through the conserved F or W. The D gene is left open where the match is weak. Clone size, where shown, is once, few, many, or a class for clones that have expanded.

V: TRBV5-1
D: TRBD2
size: many
J: TRBJ2-7
DNA: TGCGCCAGCAGCCCGGGAGCGGGATCCCCCGAGCAGTACTTC
CDR3: CASSPGAGSPEQYF

V: TRBV24-1
D: NA
size: many
J: TRBJ2-1
DNA: TGTGCCACCAGTAACCGGGAGTCCGGAGGGTACGCAAATGAGCAGTTCTTC
CDR3: CATSNRESGGYANEQFF

V: TRBV19
D: TRBD1
size: NA
J: TRBJ2-7
DNA: TGTGCCAGTAGTCCCTCGAGACAGGGGGAGGAAAAGCAGTACTTC
CDR3: CASSPSRQGEEKQYF

V: TRBV12-3/TRBV12-4
D: TRBD2
size: few
J: TRBJ2-7
DNA: TGTGCCAGCAGCATACCGCGTAAAGGACTAGCGTACTCCTACGAGCAGTACTTC
CDR3: CASSIPRKGLAYSYEQYF

V: TRBV28
D: NA
size: NA
J: TRBJ2-1
DNA: TGTGCCAGCAGTTTACAGCGGGTCGGATACAATGAGCAGTTCTTC
CDR3: CASSLQRVGYNEQFF

V: TRBV20-1
D: NA
size: NA
J: TRBJ2-2
DNA: TGCAGTGCTAGAGATGGGACTGTGAACACCGGGGAGCTGTTTTTT
CDR3: CSARDGTVNTGELFF

V: TRBV7-8
D: NA
size: many
J: TRBJ2-5
DNA: TGTGCCAGCAGCCCCACGAGGTGGGGGCCACGTCAAGAGACCCAGTACTTC
CDR3: CASSPTRWGPRQETQYF

V: TRBV28
D: NA
size: few
J: TRBJ1-5
DNA: TGTGCCAGCAGTTTATCCTACGGGTCAGATACGCAGCATTTT
CDR3: CASSLSYGSDTQHF

V: TRBV4-2
D: TRBD1
size: many
J: TRBJ2-2
DNA: TGTGCCAGCAGTCTTAACACGATCCGGGACAGATACACCGGGGAGCTGTTTTTT
CDR3: CASSLNTIRDRYTGELFF

V: TRBV6-5
D: NA
size: NA
J: TRBJ2-1
DNA: TGTGCCGGCAGTTACTCGGAGAGCTCCTACAATGAGCAGTTCTTC
CDR3: CAGSYSESSYNEQFF

V: TRBV20-1
D: TRBD2
size: NA
J: TRBJ2-1
DNA: TGCAGTGGGTCGGCGGGAGGGATTGGGAATGAGCAGTTCTTC
CDR3: CSGSAGGIGNEQFF

V: TRBV29-1
D: NA
size: NA
J: TRBJ1-2
DNA: TGCAGCGTCTATGCCAGGGTAGGGGTGATCCAGGGATTCTATGGCTACACCTTC
CDR3: CSVYARVGVIQGFYGYTF

V: TRBV20-1
D: NA
size: NA
J: TRBJ2-5
DNA: TGCAGTGCTAGAGATCTCCGTAAGAGACAAGAGACCCAGTACTTC
CDR3: CSARDLRKRQETQYF

V: TRBV7-2
D: NA
size: NA
J: TRBJ2-7
DNA: TGTGCCAGCATTGACCCGGGAGTCGAGCAGTACTTC
CDR3: CASIDPGVEQYF

V: TRBV18
D: TRBD2
size: many
J: TRBJ2-1
DNA: TGTGCCAGCTCACCCATGGGGACTACCTACAATGAGCAGTTCTTC
CDR3: CASSPMGTTYNEQFF

V: TRBV19
D: TRBD1
size: NA
J: TRBJ1-4
DNA: TGTGCCAGTAGCAGGGGGTGGCCTGCAACTAATGAAAAACTGTTTTTT
CDR3: CASSRGWPATNEKLFF

V: TRBV6-1
D: NA
size: many
J: TRBJ1-1
DNA: TGTGCCAGCAGTCACACAGGGTTGAACACTGAAGCTTTCTTT
CDR3: CASSHTGLNTEAFF

V: TRBV13
D: TRBD2
size: few
J: TRBJ2-2
DNA: TGTGCCAGCAGCTTAGGGACTAGCGGGAGCGGAGGTGGCGGGGAGCTGTTTTTT
CDR3: CASSLGTSGSGGGGELFF

V: TRBV7-8
D: TRBD2
size: many
J: TRBJ2-2
DNA: TGTGCCAGCAGGATAGCGGGAGGGAACACCGGGGAGCTGTTTTTT
CDR3: CASRIAGGNTGELFF

V: TRBV7-9
D: TRBD2
size: many
J: TRBJ2-3
DNA: TGTGCCAGCAGCCGTACTAGCGGGACGGTAGATACGCAGTATTTT
CDR3: CASSRTSGTVDTQYF

V: TRBV19
D: TRBD2
size: NA
J: TRBJ2-2
DNA: TGTGCCAGTAGGACTAGCGGGATAACCGGGGAGCTGTTTTTT
CDR3: CASRTSGITGELFF

V: TRBV10-3
D: NA
size: NA
J: TRBJ1-2
DNA: TGTGCTTCAAGCTGGGACTATGGCTACACCTTC
CDR3: CASSWDYGYTF

V: TRBV28
D: NA
size: many
J: TRBJ1-1
DNA: TGTGCCAGCAGGAGGAGAACTGAAGCTTTCTTT
CDR3: CASRRRTEAFF

V: TRBV30
D: NA
size: few
J: TRBJ2-3
DNA: TGTGCCTTGGGAGAGTACTTCACAGATACGCAGTATTTT
CDR3: CALGEYFTDTQYF

V: TRBV5-1
D: TRBD2
size: NA
J: TRBJ2-1
DNA: TGCGCCAGCAGCTTTAAACCCGGGGACTACCCCAACAATGAGCAGTTCTTC
CDR3: CASSFKPGDYPNNEQFF

V: TRBV15
D: TRBD1
size: few
J: TRBJ1-5
DNA: TGTGCCACCAGCAGACTCGGACAGGGGAGCAATCAGCCCCAGCATTTT
CDR3: CATSRLGQGSNQPQHF

V: TRBV28
D: NA
size: many
J: TRBJ1-2
DNA: TGTGCCAGCAGCATCACAGGAGGAGCTAACTATGGCTACACCTTC
CDR3: CASSITGGANYGYTF